The clone carrying this T cell receptor (beta chain) was seen ten or more times. No antigen is known for it. TCRdb keeps only in-frame clones here, not all; method: immunoSEQ multiplex PCR. The sample contains some 23,000 clones, none of them singletons. A marrow graft followed busulfan-fludarabine conditioning, with cyclophosphamide on days +3 and +4. The data originate from a study of T cells after posttransplantation cyclophosphamide. The study's findings and limits: After PTCy, TRB diversity resembled that of CNI/methotrexate controls. Donor-recipient repertoire similarity was low at 1-2 months, rising over year one.

This CDR3 is built from 13 residues. In germline, CDR1 is SNHLY, CDR2 FYNNEI. The V end was cut by 9 bases, the J end by 4 bases, with 15 bases between. The source is a male patient aged 18-30 years who received an allogeneic stem cell transplant from a related donor, was CMV-positive, and had no GVHD. The graft donor may account for some of the T cells. This chain links TRBV2 with TRBJ1-1; D perhaps matches TRBD1 (5 bases). The sequences come from PBMCs, collected after allogeneic stem cell transplant with posttransplant cyclophosphamide. The CDR3 spells CAREAGPGTEAFF. CDR3 bases: TGTGCCAGGGAGGCGGGACCGGGCACTGAAGCTTTCTTT.